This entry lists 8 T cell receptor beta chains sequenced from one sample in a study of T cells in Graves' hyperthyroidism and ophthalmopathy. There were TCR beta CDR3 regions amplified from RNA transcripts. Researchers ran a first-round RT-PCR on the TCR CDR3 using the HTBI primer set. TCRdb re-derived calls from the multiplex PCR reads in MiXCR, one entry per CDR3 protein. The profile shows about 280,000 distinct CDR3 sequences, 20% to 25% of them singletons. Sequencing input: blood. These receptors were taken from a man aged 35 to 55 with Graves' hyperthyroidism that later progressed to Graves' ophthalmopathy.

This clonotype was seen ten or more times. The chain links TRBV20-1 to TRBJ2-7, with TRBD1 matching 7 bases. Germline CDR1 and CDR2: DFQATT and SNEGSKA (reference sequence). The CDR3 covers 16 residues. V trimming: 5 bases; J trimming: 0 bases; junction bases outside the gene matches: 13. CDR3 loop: CSAWRPGQHFSYEQYF. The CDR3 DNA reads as TGCAGTGCTTGGCGTCCGGGACAGCATTTCTCCTACGAGCAGTACTTC.

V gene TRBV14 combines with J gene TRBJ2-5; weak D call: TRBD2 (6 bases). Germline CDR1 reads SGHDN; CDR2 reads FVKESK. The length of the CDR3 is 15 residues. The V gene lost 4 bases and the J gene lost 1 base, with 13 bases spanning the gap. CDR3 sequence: CASSLAVGIQETQYF. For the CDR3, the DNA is TGTGCCAGCAGCCTAGCGGTAGGGATCCAAGAGACCCAGTACTTC.

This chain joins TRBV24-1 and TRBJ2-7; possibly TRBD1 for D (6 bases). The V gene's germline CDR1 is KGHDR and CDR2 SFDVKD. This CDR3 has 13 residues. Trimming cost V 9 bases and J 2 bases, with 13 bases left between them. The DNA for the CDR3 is TGTGCCACCCCCGACAGGCAAGCCTACGAGCAGTACTTC. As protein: CATPDRQAYEQYF.

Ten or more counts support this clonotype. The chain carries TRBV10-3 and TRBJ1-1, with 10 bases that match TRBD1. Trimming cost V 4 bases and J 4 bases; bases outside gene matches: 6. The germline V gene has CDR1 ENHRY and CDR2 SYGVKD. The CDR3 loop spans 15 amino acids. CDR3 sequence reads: CAISAPGQGFTEAFF. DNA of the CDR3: TGTGCCATCAGTGCACCGGGACAGGGGTTCACTGAAGCTTTCTTT.

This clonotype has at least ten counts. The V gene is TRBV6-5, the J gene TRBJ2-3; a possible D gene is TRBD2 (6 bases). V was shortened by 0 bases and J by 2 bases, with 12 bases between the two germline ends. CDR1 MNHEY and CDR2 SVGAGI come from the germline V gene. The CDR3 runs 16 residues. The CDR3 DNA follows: TGTGCCAGCAGTTACTCGAGACGGGAGCCCACAGATACGCAGTATTTT. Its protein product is CASSYSRREPTDTQYF.

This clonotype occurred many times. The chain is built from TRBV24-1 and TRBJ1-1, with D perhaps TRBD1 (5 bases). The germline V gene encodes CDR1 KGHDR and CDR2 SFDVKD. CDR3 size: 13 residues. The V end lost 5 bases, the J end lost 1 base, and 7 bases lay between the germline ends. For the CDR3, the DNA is TGTGCCACCAGTGCAGGGCGGAACACTGAAGCTTTCTTT. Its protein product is CATSAGRNTEAFF.

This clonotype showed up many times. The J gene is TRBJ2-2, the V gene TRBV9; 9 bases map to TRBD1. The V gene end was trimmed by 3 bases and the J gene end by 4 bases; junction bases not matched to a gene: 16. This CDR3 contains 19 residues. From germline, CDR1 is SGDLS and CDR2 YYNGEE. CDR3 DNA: TGTGCCAGCAGCGCCCACAGGGGGCCAAGGTATCCGGGCACCGGGGAGCTGTTTTTT. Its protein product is CASSAHRGPRYPGTGELFF. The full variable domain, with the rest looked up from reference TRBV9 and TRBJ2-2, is DSGVTQTPKHLITATGQRVTLRCSPRSGDLSVYWYQQSLDQGLQFLIQYYNGEERAKGNILERFSAQQFPDLHSELNLSSLELGDSALYFCASSAHRGPRYPGTGELFFGEGSRLTVL.

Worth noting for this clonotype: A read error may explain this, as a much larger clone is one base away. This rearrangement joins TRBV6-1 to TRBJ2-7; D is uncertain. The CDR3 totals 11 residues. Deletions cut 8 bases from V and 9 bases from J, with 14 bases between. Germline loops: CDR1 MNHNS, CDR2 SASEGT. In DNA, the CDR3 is TGTGCCAGCTCTTGGGAAGGCGGGCAGTACTTC. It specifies CASSWEGGQYF.